This T cell receptor (beta chain) appears in the sequencing data of a study of cytomegalovirus exposure and HLA in healthy donors (TCRdb year 2017). General notes on the study: In an earlier analysis of around 540 of the donors, 250 to 300 Gb of sequence data and just under 120 million unique TCR beta sequences from 180 million or so T cells were reported. Every repertoire in the discovery cohort had been generated on one and the same sequencing platform. On average, approximately 250,000 unique TCR beta nucleotide sequences were sequenced per donor among 398 genotyped donors of the cohort, with roughly 19% of those sequences being non-productive. In the later analysis, no new phenotypic data were used to find candidate immune exposures; instead, reliance was placed on TCR beta sequences and their occurrence across donors. The study aimed to test whether signatures of past pathogen exposure could be identified by cataloging public T cell receptors. A later analysis re-analyzed previously published TCR beta repertoires from 660 or so donors and added high-resolution HLA genotyping to study TCR occurrence patterns. A later genetic analysis took genome-wide SNP genotypes for about three fifths of the 666 donors and used that subset as a discovery cohort. Donor age, sex, ethnicity and CMV serostatus were compiled alongside the repertoire data. Of the roughly 400 genotyped donors, 80% to 90% were placed in the genetic ancestry cluster associated with self-reported Caucasian donors. The study profiled the T cell repertoires of hundreds of subjects by immunosequencing and related them to cytomegalovirus serostatus. Besides the first cohort of 666 subjects, a separate validation cohort made up of some 110 different subjects was used. The number of typed donors differed by locus: roughly 629-630 for A, B, C, DRB1 and DQB1; roughly 510 for DQA1; around 580 for DPA1; and 400 to 480 for DPB1. HLA typing included class I and class II loci at four-digit resolution. An earlier analysis of around 540 of the donors applied high-throughput TCR beta sequencing to assess whether each TCR beta V gene segment acted as functional or pseudogenic. An early release that covered some 630 HLA-typed donors contained about 300 gigabases of sequencing data and some 87 million unique TCR sequences. Because of strong linkage in the cohort, roughly five DR-DQ haplotypes were treated as single units for association and clustering. High-throughput TCR immunosequencing, statistical association of individual TCRs with disease status, and machine learning were combined to predict cytomegalovirus infection status. Results and caveats for the whole study, not just this receptor: According to a later analysis, parvovirus B19, influenza, CMV and Epstein-Barr virus appeared linked to several top co-occurrence clusters. In a later analysis, the rate of TCR association differed among HLA loci, with DRB1 alleles having the most associated TCRs and HLA-C alleles having the fewest. Some IMGT-functional V segments, including TRBV6-2 and TRBV6-3, could not be told apart with the 87-base-pair reads, so those segments were excluded. Cytomegalovirus status was reported to be diagnosed by the classifier with high specificity and sensitivity in both the original and validation cohorts. Linkage disequilibrium might explain the correlated functional status among segregating V segments, but an unknown experimental factor could not be ruled out. Assigning TCR associations to individual alleles was difficult when HLA alleles, especially DR and DQ, strongly co-occurred. A few of the identified cytomegalovirus-associated TCR beta chains were confirmed in vitro to be specific for cytomegalovirus antigens. In a later analysis, HLA-associated TCR beta chains were found to be more clonally expanded and to have lower generation probabilities than equally common non-associated chains. Because HLA typing was unavailable for some donors at each locus, only the typed subset was used in association tests. Approximately 18 rarely observed V segments, including chromosome 9 orphons, were excluded from the earlier analysis of 550 to 700 of the donors because counts were too low. A later analysis found that most CMV-associated TCR beta chains appeared HLA-restricted, with HLA associations seemingly driven largely by CMV exposure. A group of highly shared sequence variants was considered likely to be a technical artifact of the sequencing pipeline. A further reported finding was that TCR beta sequences accurately predicted the HLA-A and HLA-B alleles for most subjects in the first cohort. At a false discovery rate of 0.05, a later analysis linked 15,000 to 20,000 TCR beta sequences to specific HLA alleles. In an earlier analysis of fewer than 700 of the donors, most TCR beta V segments appeared in productive rearrangements about 87% or about 30% of the time, broadly matching IMGT annotations. The authors suggested that the approach could potentially be extended to other disease states and immunological phenotypes. In the study, 150 to 200 TCR beta chains were listed as associated with cytomegalovirus. Most TCR sequences were seen in very few donors, while some public TCRs were found in many individuals. Presence/absence analyses assumed roughly uniform sequencing depth across donors, an assumption that may not hold. According to a later genetic analysis, donors in an Asian-associated ancestry cluster had fewer N-insertions in productive TCRs than the approximately 710-donor mean. Only TCR beta chains were sequenced in this cohort, and the absence of alpha or paired-chain data limited detectable features. An association between a missense DCLRE1C variant and V-gene and J-gene trimming of TCR beta chains was found in a later genetic analysis and replicated in an independent cohort. CMV serostatus was the only immune exposure information available for the cohort.

V has 0 bases trimmed and J has 6 bases trimmed; junction bases matching no gene number 17. As encoded in the germline V gene, CDR1 is SGDLS while CDR2 is YYNGEE. Inclusive of the bounding cysteine and phenylalanine, the CDR3 is 19 residues long. The CDR3 DNA has 57 bases and is translated from base 1. The cohort comprised 550 to 700 healthy bone marrow donors. At the time of sampling, all cohort members were nominally healthy, though unrecorded immune exposures were likely present. The donor was CMV seropositive and belonged to the group of 250 to 300 seropositive cohort members. Each donor provided a peripheral blood sample, and peripheral blood mononuclear cells were used for TCR beta sequencing. Genomic DNA was extracted from the blood cell samples with the Qiagen DNeasy Blood Extraction Kit. Of note for this clone: Which antigen it targets is not known. No much larger clone exists at a distance of one base, and base qualities are not known.

The library came from the immunoSEQ multiplex PCR assay. A mixture of 60 forward primers for TCR Vbeta segments and 13 reverse primers for TCR Jbeta segments was used in the multiplex PCR. Amplification of the CDR3 region of rearranged TCR beta genes was performed with a multiplex PCR assay on genomic DNA. The Illumina HiSeq System was used to sequence the amplified TCR beta libraries as 87-base-pair reads. Concerning the study's data processing: A later analysis counted approximately 84 million unique TCR beta chains across the 550 to 750 repertoires, and some 12 million of these chains were shared by at least two donors. Raw reads were error-corrected and collapsed into unique sequences by a nearest-neighbor algorithm in which closely related sequences were merged to remove PCR and sequencing errors. Alignment of CDR3 sequences to IMGT reference sequences was used to assign V, D and J gene segments. Each retained sequence needed at least a six-nucleotide match to both a V gene segment and a J gene segment. A rearrangement was called productive if the CDR3 had no stop codons and remained in frame with V and J, and every other rearrangement was called non-productive. Following IMGT convention, CDR3 was defined as the stretch from the second conserved V-encoded cysteine up to the conserved J-encoded phenylalanine. The earlier analysis of about 610 of the donors excluded any sequence lacking an unambiguous match to a single V gene segment. An earlier analysis of a few hundred of the donors called V segments functional above 56.7% productive rearrangements and segregating when the between-donor standard deviation exceeded 5%. A statistical classification framework was developed to diagnose cytomegalovirus status using the catalog of TCR beta chain sequences. V and J gene assignment, in a later analysis, came from comparing TCR nucleotide sequences with IMGT/GENE-DB human TR gene sequences. A later analysis assigned CDR3 sequences and most-parsimonious VDJ recombination scenarios with the TCRdist pipeline. A later analysis defined each TCR beta chain by its CDR3 amino acid sequence plus V-gene family, and excluded reads lacking a unique V-gene family. In a later analysis, approximately 590 highly shared, low-generation-probability nucleotide sequences were removed to address suspected cross-contamination and a sequencing artifact. In a later analysis, a clonal expansion index was calculated for each public chain from normalized within-repertoire ranks of inferred template counts. Generation probabilities in a later analysis came from a VDJ recombination model fitted to out-of-frame rearrangements, and those results were checked against IGoR. Hypergeometric tests were used in a later analysis to score TCR-TCR, TCR-HLA and TCR-CMV co-occurrence, with a repertoire-size bias correction applied to the TCR pairs. In a later analysis, false discovery rates were estimated by permuting HLA or CMV assignments 20 times. A later analysis grouped co-occurring TCRs with DBSCAN, adding TCRdist sequence similarity when clustering within HLA-allele-positive subsets. Repertoires with fewer than 30,000 or more than 120,000 public chains, plus five repertoires with anomalous nucleotide sharing, were excluded from co-occurrence clustering. Sourced from immuneACCESS, this table was stored by TCRdb with only in-frame sequences that have V and J called. A share of the clones is absent; for the studies checked, an unresolved V gene accounts for under half, and the remainder has no known explanation. The DNA gave D and trimming, while V, J and clone size come from that table. The sample table lists under 200,000 clones, over 75% of them with a count of one. 11% to 15% of the sample goes to the ten largest clones.

Sequenced input: PBMCs. The chain is made from TRBV9 and TRBJ2-1, with TRBD2 matching 8 junction bases. The clonotype comes from a man in his fifties or sixties in good health and CMV-seropositive. The nucleotides are TGTGCCAGCAGCGTAGAAGCCCTAACGGCGGGGGGCAATATCAATGAGCAGTTCTTC. This codes for CASSVEALTAGGNINEQFF.